These 5 T cell receptor beta chains share one sample of origin, sequenced in a study of OX40 agonist ivuxolimab in advanced cancers. Libraries were prepared through the immunoSEQ multiplex PCR assay. TCRdb stores this immuneACCESS table with in-frame sequences only. Part of the clones is absent; in the studies checked, under half of the shortfall reflects unresolved V genes, and no reason is known for the rest. The sample data list tens of thousands of clones, and about 88% of these were observed just once. 31% of the sample goes to the ten largest clones. The sample in question was CD4+ or CD8+ T cells sorted from blood, obtained in a trial of the OX40 agonist ivuxolimab. The source is an adult with an advanced solid tumor such as melanoma, head and neck, liver or kidney cancer.

The chain uses TRBV7-9 and TRBJ2-7; 12 bases align to TRBD2. Germline CDR1 SEHNR, CDR2 FQNEAQ (reference sequence). This CDR3 has 14 residues. Germline trimming cut 0 bases from V and 8 bases from J; bases unmatched to any gene: 2. CDR3 in DNA: TGTGCCAGCAGCTTAGCGCTAGCGGGAGGGCAGCAGTACTTC. Translated: CASSLALAGGQQYF.

The DNA of the CDR3 is TGTGCCAGCAGCTTGGGGACAGGGTCTGTTAATTCACCCCTCCACTTT. It codes for CASSLGTGSVNSPLHF. The chain recombines TRBV5-6 with TRBJ1-6; TRBD1 matches at 8 bases. The J segment lost 6 bases and the V segment lost 0 bases, leaving 5 bases of the junction unmatched. This CDR3 is built from 16 residues. In germline, CDR1 is SGHDT, CDR2 YYEEEE.

This chain connects TRBV10-3 to TRBJ2-1; D unclear. This CDR3 spans 13 amino acids. The germline V and J ends were trimmed by 10 bases and 5 bases, with 15 bases remaining between them. Germline V gives CDR1 ENHRY, CDR2 SYGVKD. CDR3 region: CATLRAGDNEQFF. Written as DNA, the CDR3 is TGTGCCACCCTACGGGCCGGAGACAATGAGCAGTTCTTC.

The chain recombines TRBV30 with TRBJ2-1; 8 bases are a match to TRBD2. The CDR3 covers 15 residues. CDR1 and CDR2 (germline): GTSNPN, SVGIG (reference sequence). J lost 9 bases, V lost 2 bases, and 12 bases had no gene match. The CDR3 DNA sequence: TGTGCCTGGAGTCCCGGGACTAGGGGAGTTCGTGAGCAGTTCTTC. It specifies CAWSPGTRGVREQFF.

This clone has just a few counts. V usage is TRBV7-6 and J usage is TRBJ2-3; D unclear. Per germline, CDR1 SGHVS and CDR2 FNYEAQ. This CDR3 is built from 14 residues. Trimming shortened V by 5 bases and J by 1 base, and 10 bases separated the two germline ends. The CDR3 region has the DNA TGTGCCAGCAGCCTACGGACCGGCACAGATACGCAGTATTTT. As protein: CASSLRTGTDTQYF.